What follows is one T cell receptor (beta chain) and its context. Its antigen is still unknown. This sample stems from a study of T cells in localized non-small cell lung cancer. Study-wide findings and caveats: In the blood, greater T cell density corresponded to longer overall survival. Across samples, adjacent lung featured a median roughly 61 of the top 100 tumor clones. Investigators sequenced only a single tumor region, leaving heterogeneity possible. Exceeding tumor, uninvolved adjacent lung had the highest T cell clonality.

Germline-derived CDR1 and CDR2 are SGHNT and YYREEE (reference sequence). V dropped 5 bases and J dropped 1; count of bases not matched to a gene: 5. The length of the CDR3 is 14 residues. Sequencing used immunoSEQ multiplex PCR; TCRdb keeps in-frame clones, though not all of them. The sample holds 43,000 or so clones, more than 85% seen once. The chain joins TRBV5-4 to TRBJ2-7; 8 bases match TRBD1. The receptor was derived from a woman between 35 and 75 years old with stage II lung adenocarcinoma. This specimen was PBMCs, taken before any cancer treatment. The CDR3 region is CASRSDRGSYEQYF. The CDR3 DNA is TGTGCCAGCAGATCAGACAGGGGTTCCTACGAGCAGTACTTC. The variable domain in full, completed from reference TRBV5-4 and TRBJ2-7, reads ETGVTQSPTHLIKTRGQQVTLRCSSQSGHNTVSWYQQALGQGPQFIFQYYREEENGRGNFPPRFSGLQFPNYSSELNVNALELDDSALYLCASRSDRGSYEQYFGPGTRLTVT.